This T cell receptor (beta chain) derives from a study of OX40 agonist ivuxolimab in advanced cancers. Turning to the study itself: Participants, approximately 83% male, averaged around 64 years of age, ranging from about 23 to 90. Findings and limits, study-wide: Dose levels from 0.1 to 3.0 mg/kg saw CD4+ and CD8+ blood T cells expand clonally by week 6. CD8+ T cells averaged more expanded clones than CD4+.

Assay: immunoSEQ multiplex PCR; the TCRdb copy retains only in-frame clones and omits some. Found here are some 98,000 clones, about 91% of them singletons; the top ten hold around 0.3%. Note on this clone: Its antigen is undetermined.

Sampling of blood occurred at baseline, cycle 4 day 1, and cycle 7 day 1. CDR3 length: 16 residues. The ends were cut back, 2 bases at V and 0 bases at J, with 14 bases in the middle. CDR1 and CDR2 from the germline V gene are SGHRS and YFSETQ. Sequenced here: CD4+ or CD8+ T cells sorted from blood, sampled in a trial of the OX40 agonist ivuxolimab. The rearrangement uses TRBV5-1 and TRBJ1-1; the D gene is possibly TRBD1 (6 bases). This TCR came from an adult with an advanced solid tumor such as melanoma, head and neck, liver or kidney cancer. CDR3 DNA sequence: TGCGCCAGCAGCTTTGATATTGGACAGATGAACACTGAAGCTTTCTTT. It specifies CASSFDIGQMNTEAFF. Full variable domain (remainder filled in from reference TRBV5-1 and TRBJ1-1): KAGVTQTPRYLIKTRGQQVTLSCSPISGHRSVSWYQQTPGQGLQFLFEYFSETQRNKGNFPGRFSGRQFSNSRSEMNVSTLELGDSALYLCASSFDIGQMNTEAFFGQGTRLTVV.